Listed below are T cell receptor beta chains from one sample, sequenced in a study of cytomegalovirus exposure and HLA in healthy donors. Clones were read by immunoSEQ multiplex PCR, and TCRdb kept only the in-frame ones, dropping some. This repertoire shows under 150,000 clones, 81% found once; its top ten account for about 1.7%. Sequencing was done on a sample of PBMCs. The receptors derive from a man between 18 and 35 years old in good health and CMV-seronegative. Each CDR3 is given with its conserved first and last residue. D genes are given only for firm matches. For some rows the clone size is stated as once, few or many, or as a class when expanded; others skip it.

cdr3_aa: CASSQFGGASNQPQHF
cdr3_nt: TGTGCCAGCAGCCAATTCGGGGGAGCTAGCAATCAGCCCCAGCATTTT
j_call: TRBJ1-5
d_call: NA
clone_size: few
v_call: TRBV16

cdr3_aa: CASSTPGQGSYEQYF
cdr3_nt: TGTGCCAGCAGCACTCCGGGACAGGGGTCCTACGAGCAGTACTTC
j_call: TRBJ2-7
d_call: TRBD1
clone_size: NA
v_call: TRBV5-4

cdr3_aa: CASSQAVSLSYGYTF
cdr3_nt: TGCGCCAGCAGCCAAGCTGTCTCCCTCTCGTATGGCTACACCTTC
j_call: TRBJ1-2
d_call: NA
clone_size: NA
v_call: TRBV4-1

cdr3_aa: CASSATTGGNTGELFF
cdr3_nt: TGTGCCAGCAGCGCCACGACAGGGGGGAACACCGGGGAGCTGTTTTTT
j_call: TRBJ2-2
d_call: TRBD1
clone_size: few
v_call: TRBV11-2

cdr3_aa: CASSLDSGRETQYF
cdr3_nt: TGTGCCAGCAGCTTAGATTCTGGGAGGGAGACCCAGTACTTC
j_call: TRBJ2-5
d_call: NA
clone_size: few
v_call: TRBV7-9

cdr3_aa: CASSDSRDRAFF
cdr3_nt: TGTGCCAGCAGCGATTCCCGGGACAGGGCTTTCTTC
j_call: TRBJ2-1
d_call: TRBD1
clone_size: NA
v_call: TRBV6-5

cdr3_aa: CASSRTTGKDFQGSPLHF
cdr3_nt: TGTGCCAGCAGCAGAACGACAGGGAAGGATTTCCAAGGGTCACCCCTCCACTTT
j_call: TRBJ1-6
d_call: TRBD1
clone_size: NA
v_call: TRBV9

cdr3_aa: CASSQTNYGYTF
cdr3_nt: TGTGCCAGCAGCCAAACTAACTATGGCTACACCTTC
j_call: TRBJ1-2
d_call: NA
clone_size: NA
v_call: TRBV7-2

cdr3_aa: CASSVTGTGVNYGYTF
cdr3_nt: TGTGCCAGCAGCGTTACCGGGACAGGGGTTAACTATGGCTACACCTTC
j_call: TRBJ1-2
d_call: TRBD1
clone_size: NA
v_call: TRBV9

cdr3_aa: CASSLAGDYGYTF
cdr3_nt: TGCGCCAGCAGCTTGGCAGGGGACTATGGCTACACCTTC
j_call: TRBJ1-2
d_call: NA
clone_size: NA
v_call: TRBV5-1

cdr3_aa: CATDPVGGTAGYTF
cdr3_nt: TGTGCCACCGATCCGGTCGGAGGAACAGCTGGCTACACCTTC
j_call: TRBJ1-2
d_call: NA
clone_size: NA
v_call: TRBV15

cdr3_aa: CASSQVWDQGPEQFF
cdr3_nt: TGTGCCAGCAGCCAAGTCTGGGACCAGGGGCCAGAGCAGTTCTTC
j_call: TRBJ2-1
d_call: NA
clone_size: NA
v_call: TRBV14

cdr3_aa: CASRPKGTAYEQYF
cdr3_nt: TGTGCCAGCAGACCCAAAGGGACAGCCTACGAGCAGTACTTC
j_call: TRBJ2-7
d_call: TRBD1
clone_size: NA
v_call: TRBV6-5

cdr3_aa: CASSLDWAGSRGYTF
cdr3_nt: TGTGCCAGCAGCTTAGATTGGGCCGGGAGCCGTGGCTACACCTTC
j_call: TRBJ1-2
d_call: NA
clone_size: NA
v_call: TRBV7-2

cdr3_aa: CASSQGTNTGELFF
cdr3_nt: TGCGCCAGCAGCCAGGGCACAAACACCGGGGAGCTGTTTTTT
j_call: TRBJ2-2
d_call: NA
clone_size: NA
v_call: TRBV4-3

cdr3_aa: CASSLTTGTSTDTQYF
cdr3_nt: TGCGCCAGCAGCTTAACGACTGGGACTAGCACAGATACGCAGTATTTT
j_call: TRBJ2-3
d_call: NA
clone_size: NA
v_call: TRBV5-1

cdr3_aa: CASSVGAGGYEQYF
cdr3_nt: TGTGCCAGCAGCGTAGGGGCAGGGGGCTACGAGCAGTACTTC
j_call: TRBJ2-7
d_call: TRBD1
clone_size: NA
v_call: TRBV9

cdr3_aa: CASSLIGTGGTGINEQFF
cdr3_nt: TGTGCCAGCAGCTTGATAGGGACAGGGGGAACAGGGATCAATGAGCAGTTCTTC
j_call: TRBJ2-1
d_call: TRBD1
clone_size: NA
v_call: TRBV5-4

cdr3_aa: CASSLGGVLAGGLTGELFF
cdr3_nt: TGTGCCAGCAGCTTAGGAGGGGTTCTAGCGGGGGGGCTCACCGGGGAGCTGTTTTTT
j_call: TRBJ2-2
d_call: TRBD2
clone_size: NA
v_call: TRBV11-2

cdr3_aa: CASSDRGQVEKLFF
cdr3_nt: TGTGCCAGCAGTGACAGGGGGCAAGTTGAAAAACTGTTTTTT
j_call: TRBJ1-4
d_call: TRBD1
clone_size: NA
v_call: TRBV2

cdr3_aa: CAISGGPAGVQETQYF
cdr3_nt: TGTGCCATCAGTGGGGGGCCAGCGGGGGTCCAAGAGACCCAGTACTTC
j_call: TRBJ2-5
d_call: TRBD2
clone_size: NA
v_call: TRBV10-3

cdr3_aa: CASRTPQGGGGGSPLHF
cdr3_nt: TGTGCCAGCAGGACCCCACAGGGGGGCGGGGGGGGTTCACCCCTCCACTTT
j_call: TRBJ1-6
d_call: TRBD1
clone_size: NA
v_call: TRBV28

cdr3_aa: CASSLDRGRINEQFF
cdr3_nt: TGTGCCAGCAGCTTGGACAGGGGGAGGATCAATGAGCAGTTCTTC
j_call: TRBJ2-1
d_call: TRBD1
clone_size: NA
v_call: TRBV11-2

cdr3_aa: CASSLHSDTEAFF
cdr3_nt: TGTGCCAGCAGTTTGCACTCGGACACTGAAGCTTTCTTT
j_call: TRBJ1-1
d_call: NA
clone_size: NA
v_call: TRBV28

cdr3_aa: CASVEVIPNTGELFF
cdr3_nt: TGTGCCAGCGTTGAGGTGATACCGAACACCGGGGAGCTGTTTTTT
j_call: TRBJ2-2
d_call: NA
clone_size: NA
v_call: TRBV7-2

cdr3_aa: CASSSAFRGQGAYEQYF
cdr3_nt: TGTGCCAGCAGCTCCGCCTTTAGGGGACAGGGCGCCTACGAGCAGTACTTC
j_call: TRBJ2-7
d_call: TRBD1
clone_size: once
v_call: TRBV7-6

cdr3_aa: CASSVGGSGGSYEQYF
cdr3_nt: TGTGCCAGCAGCGTAGGGGGTAGCGGGGGAAGCTACGAGCAGTACTTC
j_call: TRBJ2-7
d_call: TRBD2
clone_size: NA
v_call: TRBV9

cdr3_aa: CASSPPELSRPTEAFF
cdr3_nt: TGTGCCAGCTCACCACCGGAATTGAGCAGGCCCACTGAAGCTTTCTTT
j_call: TRBJ1-1
d_call: NA
clone_size: NA
v_call: TRBV18